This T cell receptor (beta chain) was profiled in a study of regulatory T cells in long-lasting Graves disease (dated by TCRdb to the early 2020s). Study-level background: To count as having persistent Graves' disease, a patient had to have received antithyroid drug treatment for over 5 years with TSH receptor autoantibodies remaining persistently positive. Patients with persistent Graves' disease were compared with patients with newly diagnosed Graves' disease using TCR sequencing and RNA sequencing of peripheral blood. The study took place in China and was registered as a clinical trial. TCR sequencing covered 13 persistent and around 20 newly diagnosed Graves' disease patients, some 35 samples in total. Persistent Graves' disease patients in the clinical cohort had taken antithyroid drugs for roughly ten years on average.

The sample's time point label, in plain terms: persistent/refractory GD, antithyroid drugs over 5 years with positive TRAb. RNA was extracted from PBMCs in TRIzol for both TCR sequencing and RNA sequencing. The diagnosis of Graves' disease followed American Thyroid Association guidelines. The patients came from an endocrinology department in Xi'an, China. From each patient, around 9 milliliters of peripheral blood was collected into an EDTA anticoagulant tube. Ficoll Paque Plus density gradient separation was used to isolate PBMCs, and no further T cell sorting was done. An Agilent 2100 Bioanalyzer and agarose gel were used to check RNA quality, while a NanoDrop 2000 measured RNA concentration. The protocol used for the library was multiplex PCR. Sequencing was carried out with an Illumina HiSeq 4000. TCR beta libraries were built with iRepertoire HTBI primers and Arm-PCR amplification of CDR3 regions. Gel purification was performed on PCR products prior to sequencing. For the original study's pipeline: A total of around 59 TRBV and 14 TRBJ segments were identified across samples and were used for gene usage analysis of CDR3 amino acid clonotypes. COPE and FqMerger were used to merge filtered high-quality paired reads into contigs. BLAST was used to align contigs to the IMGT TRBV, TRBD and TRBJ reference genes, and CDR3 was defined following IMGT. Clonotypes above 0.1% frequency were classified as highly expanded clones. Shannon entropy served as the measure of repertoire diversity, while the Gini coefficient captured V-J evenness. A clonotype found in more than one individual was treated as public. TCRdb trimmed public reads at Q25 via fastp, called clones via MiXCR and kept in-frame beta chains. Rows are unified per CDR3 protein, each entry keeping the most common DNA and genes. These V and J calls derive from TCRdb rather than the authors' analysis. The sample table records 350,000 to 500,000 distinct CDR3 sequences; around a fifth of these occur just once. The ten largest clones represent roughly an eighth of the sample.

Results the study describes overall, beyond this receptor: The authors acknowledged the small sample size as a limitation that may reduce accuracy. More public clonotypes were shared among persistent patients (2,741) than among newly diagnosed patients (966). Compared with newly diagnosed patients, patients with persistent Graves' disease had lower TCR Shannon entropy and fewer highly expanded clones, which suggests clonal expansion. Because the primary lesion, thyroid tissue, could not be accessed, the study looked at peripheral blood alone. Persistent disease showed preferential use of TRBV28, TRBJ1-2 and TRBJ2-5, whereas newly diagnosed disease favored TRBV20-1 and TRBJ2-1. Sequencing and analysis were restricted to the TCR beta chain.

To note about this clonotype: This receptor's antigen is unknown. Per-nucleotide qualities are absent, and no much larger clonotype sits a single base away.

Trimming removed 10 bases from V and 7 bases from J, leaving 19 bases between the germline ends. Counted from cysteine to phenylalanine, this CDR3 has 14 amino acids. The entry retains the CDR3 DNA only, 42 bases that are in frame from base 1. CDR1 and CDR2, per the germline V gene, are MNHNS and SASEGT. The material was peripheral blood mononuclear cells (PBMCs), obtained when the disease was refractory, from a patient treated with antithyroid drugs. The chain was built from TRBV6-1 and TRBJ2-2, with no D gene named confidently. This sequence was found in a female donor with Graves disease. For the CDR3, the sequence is CATRLEIWSGELFF. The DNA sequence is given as TGTGCCACCCGCTTGGAAATCTGGAGCGGGGAGCTGTTTTTT.